Each of the 5 T cell receptor beta chains below was sequenced from the same sample in a study of cytomegalovirus exposure and HLA in healthy donors. The PCR ran on 60 Vbeta and 13 Jbeta primers. Measured with immunoSEQ multiplex PCR; TCRdb has only the in-frame clones, and not every one. The sample has fewer than 95,000 clones, roughly 79% seen once. The sequenced sample was PBMCs. The origin of the receptors is a man aged 25-45 years in good health and CMV-seronegative.

The chain has TRBV5-4 and TRBJ2-1, with D hard to call. Germline V gene lookup returns CDR1 SGHNT and CDR2 YYREEE (reference sequence). V lost 0 bases and J 1 base, leaving 8 bases between the germline ends. CDR3 size: 15 residues. The CDR3 DNA reads as TGTGCCAGCAGCTTGGCTCAGGAATCCTACAATGAGCAGTTCTTC. It translates to CASSLAQESYNEQFF.

This clone has only one observation. The genes are TRBV10-2 and TRBJ1-3; 7 positions match TRBD1. This CDR3 is built from 13 residues. Germline V CDR1 and CDR2: WSHSY, SAAADI. V was clipped by 8 bases and J by 0 bases; unmatched bases: 1. CDR3 DNA sequence: TGCGCCAGCCGGGACAGCTCTGGAAACACCATATATTTT. This translates into CASRDSSGNTIYF.

This clone was seen just once. The V gene is TRBV9, the J gene TRBJ2-5; 10 nucleotides align to TRBD2. Germline assignment: CDR1 SGDLS and CDR2 YYNGEE. The CDR3 totals 15 residues. V trimming: 1 base; J trimming: 4 bases; junction bases outside the gene matches: 4. The CDR3 loop reads CASSVSGGAAETQYF. DNA for the CDR3: TGTGCCAGCAGCGTAAGCGGGGGGGCGGCAGAGACCCAGTACTTC.

The genes are TRBV27 and TRBJ2-7; D is possibly TRBD2 (7 bases). This CDR3 is 13 amino acids long. V dropped 2 bases and J dropped 6 bases, with 11 bases sitting between them. CDR1 MNHEY and CDR2 SMNVEV come from the germline V gene (reference sequence). DNA of the CDR3: TGTGCCAGCAGTTTAGGACGGGGGGCCGAGCAGTACTTC. Encoded protein: CASSLGRGAEQYF.

V and J are TRBV5-1 and TRBJ2-7; TRBD1 is a possible D gene (7 bases). The V gene lost 4 bases and the J gene lost 2 bases, with 13 bases spanning the gap. CDR1 and CDR2 from the germline V gene are SGHRS and YFSETQ. The CDR3 has 14 amino acids. CDR3 loop: CASSQGGQAYEQYF. The CDR3 DNA sequence: TGCGCCAGCAGCCAGGGAGGACAGGCCTACGAGCAGTACTTC.